These 30 T cell receptor beta chains came from one sample sequenced in a study of T cell responses to AZD1222 COVID-19 vaccine (dated by TCRdb to the early 2020s). The library came from the immunoSEQ multiplex PCR assay. Sourced from immuneACCESS, this table was stored by TCRdb with only in-frame sequences that have V and J called. A share of the clones is absent; for the studies checked, an unresolved V gene accounts for under half, and the remainder has no known explanation. Here the sample has about 170,000 clones; just under 95% occur a single time. Around 1.7% of the sample is held by the ten biggest clonotypes. Reading the label with the study, this specimen's time point is: baseline before first vaccination. This material consisted of peripheral blood, taken on day 0 of AZD1222 vaccination. Every receptor here comes from an adult in good health.

V usage is TRBV30 and J usage is TRBJ2-1, with 8 bases identical to TRBD1. Germline V lookup: CDR1 GTSNPN, CDR2 SVGIG (reference sequence). The CDR3 runs to 11 residues. V shed 8 bases, J shed 8 bases, and the junction held 5 bases outside the gene matches. CDR3 nucleotide sequence: TGTGCCGGACAGGGTTTGTATGAGCAGTTCTTC. Its translation is CAGQGLYEQFF.

CDR3 DNA: TGCAGTGCTTTCTCCTACGAGCAGTACTTC. Translated: CSAFSYEQYF. V usage is TRBV20-1 and J usage is TRBJ2-7; D is unresolved. The V end lost 5 bases, the J end lost 0 bases, and 2 bases lay between the germline ends. From germline, CDR1 is DFQATT and CDR2 SNEGSKA (reference sequence). The CDR3 sequence is 10 residues long.

This clone was detected only once. This chain links TRBV1 with TRBJ2-3; the table assigns TRBD1, which was not confirmed against the DNA. TRBV1 is assigned pseudogene status. The CDR3 length is 15 residues. CDR3 sequence reads: CTSSQVARADYTQYF. The CDR3 bases are TGCACCAGCAGCCAAGTGGCCAGGGCCGATTATACGCAGTATTTT.

The chain has TRBV7-2 and TRBJ2-3; D is perhaps TRBD2 (5 bases). Germline loops: CDR1 SGHTA, CDR2 FQGNSA. V lost 5 bases and J lost 4, with 16 bases in between. The CDR3 totals 15 residues. The CDR3 DNA reads TGTGCCAGCAGCCCGTGGAGACTAAGGGCAGATACGCAGTATTTT. Its translation: CASSPWRLRADTQYF.

V is TRBV7-2 and J is TRBJ2-3; D is possibly TRBD1 (5 bases). There are 15 residues in the CDR3. The V end was cut by 3 bases, the J end by 1 base, with 11 bases between. CDR1 and CDR2 (germline): SGHTA, FQGNSA. The CDR3, as DNA: TGTGCCAGCAGCTTTCAGTCAGGGCGCACAGATACGCAGTATTTT. This gives the protein CASSFQSGRTDTQYF.

The chain links TRBV27 to TRBJ2-1; D gene ambiguous. Trimming removed 5 bases at V and 1 base at J, with 3 bases between. Germline CDR1 and CDR2: MNHEY and SMNVEV (reference sequence). CDR3 length equals 12 residues. CDR3 sequence reads: CASSQSYNEQFF. In DNA form, the CDR3 reads TGTGCCAGCAGTCAGTCCTACAATGAGCAGTTCTTC.

The chain carries TRBV18 and TRBJ1-1; D gene unclear. Trimming removed 3 bases at V and 4 bases at J, with 12 bases between. Germline lookup yields CDR1 KGHSH and CDR2 LQKENI. CDR3 length: 14 amino acids. CDR3 amino acids: CASSPRPAGTEAFF. For the CDR3, the DNA is TGTGCCAGCTCACCTCGGCCTGCAGGCACTGAAGCTTTCTTT.

This clone was seen a single time. The chain employs TRBV25-1 and TRBJ1-5; tentatively, D is TRBD1 (5 bases). This CDR3 is built from 18 residues. Germline V gene data show CDR1 as MGHDK and CDR2 as SYGVNS. V was cut by 4 bases and J by 1 base, with 20 bases left in between. CDR3 protein: CASSALWGRGGSNQPQHF. CDR3 DNA: TGTGCCAGCAGTGCCCTCTGGGGTAGGGGAGGGAGCAATCAGCCCCAGCATTTT.

The chain carries TRBV30 and TRBJ1-5; no clear D gene. CDR1 GTSNPN and CDR2 SVGIG come from the germline V gene (reference sequence). This CDR3 contains 12 residues. Trimming stripped 5 bases from V and 9 bases from J, with 14 bases between. The CDR3 sequence is CAWCDPVRPQHF. The CDR3 nucleotides are TGTGCCTGGTGTGACCCCGTAAGGCCCCAGCATTTT.

This chain connects TRBV3-1 (or the pseudogene TRBV3-2) to TRBJ2-1, with D tentatively TRBD2 (5 bases). CDR3 length equals 18 residues. Germline values: CDR1 LGHDT, CDR2 YNNKEL (reference sequence). V shed 0 bases and J shed 0 bases, with 15 bases lying between them. The DNA for the CDR3 is TGTGCCAGCAGCCAAGATCTTGAGGCGGGTAGCTCCTACAATGAGCAGTTCTTC. Translation: CASSQDLEAGSSYNEQFF.

The genes are TRBV9 and TRBJ2-7; 9 nucleotides match TRBD2. V dropped 4 bases and J dropped 3; count of bases not matched to a gene: 8. CDR1 is SGDLS and CDR2 is YYNGEE in the germline V gene. This CDR3 contains 15 residues. The CDR3 DNA sequence: TGTGCCAGCAGCCCTTCTTCTAGCGGGGTCTACGAGCAGTACTTC. It encodes CASSPSSSGVYEQYF.

The rearrangement joins TRBV29-1 to TRBJ2-2; 14 positions agree with TRBD2. V was clipped by 0 bases and J by 8 bases; unmatched bases: 8. This CDR3 is 17 amino acids long. Germline CDR1 SQVTM, CDR2 ANQGSEA. The CDR3 reads CSVEDGPGLAGEGELFF. CDR3 DNA: TGCAGCGTTGAAGATGGGCCGGGACTAGCGGGAGAGGGGGAGCTGTTTTTT.

About this clone: The same CDR3 is also encoded by other DNA sequences in this sample. The gene calls are TRBV5-1 and TRBJ2-1; possibly TRBD2 for D (5 bases). Trimming left V 0 bases short and J 2 bases short, with 9 bases between. Germline V gives CDR1 SGHRS, CDR2 YFSETQ. The CDR3 totals 15 residues. Here the CDR3 reads CASSLVSGAYNEQFF. The CDR3 coding sequence is TGCGCCAGCAGCTTGGTAAGCGGAGCCTACAATGAGCAGTTCTTC.

The V gene is TRBV9, the J gene TRBJ2-2, with 10 bases aligning to TRBD2. Germline CDR1 SGDLS, CDR2 YYNGEE. The CDR3 loop spans 16 amino acids. After removal of 0 bases from V and 5 bases from J, the junction contained 4 bases not matched to a gene. This chain's CDR3 is CASSVGASGGTGELFF. The CDR3, as DNA: TGTGCCAGCAGCGTAGGGGCTAGCGGGGGAACCGGGGAGCTGTTTTTT.

The chain is built from TRBV3-1 (or the pseudogene TRBV3-2) and TRBJ1-2; D not certain. V was trimmed by 3 bases and J by 2 bases, leaving 13 bases between them. Germline CDR1 and CDR2: LGHDT and YNNKEL (reference sequence). The CDR3 contains 15 residues. The CDR3 here is CASSHQTISNYGYTF. The CDR3 DNA reads TGTGCCAGCAGCCATCAAACAATATCGAACTATGGCTACACCTTC.

The CDR3 DNA reads TGTGCCAGCAGCCAAGAAGGAGGTGGCTACACCTTC. It is translated as CASSQEGGGYTF. The V and J genes are TRBV14 and TRBJ1-2; D not resolved. CDR3 length: 12 amino acids. Trimming pared 0 bases from V and 7 bases from J, leaving 6 bases between. Germline V gene sequence: CDR1 SGHDN, CDR2 FVKESK.

V and J are TRBV27 and TRBJ2-7, with D perhaps matching TRBD1 (6 bases). This CDR3 has 13 amino acids. V was pared by 6 bases and J by 3 bases, with 12 bases between. Germline loops: CDR1 MNHEY, CDR2 SMNVEV (reference sequence). CDR3 protein: CASRPGQIYEQYF. In nucleotides, the CDR3 is TGTGCCAGCAGACCTGGACAGATCTACGAGCAGTACTTC.

This CDR3 is CASRPGLAGGRSQFF. CDR3 nucleotide sequence: TGTGCCAGCAGACCGGGACTAGCGGGAGGTCGGTCCCAGTTCTTC. The rearrangement links TRBV7-2 to TRBJ2-1, with 15 bases lining up with TRBD2. Germline V gene data show CDR1 as SGHTA and CDR2 as FQGNSA. The CDR3 has 15 amino acids. After removal of 6 bases from V and 13 bases from J, the junction contained 10 bases not matched to a gene.

This clone showed up just a few times. This chain links TRBV7-9 with TRBJ1-1; 7 positions agree with TRBD1. The CDR3 is 16 amino acids. Germline CDR1 is SEHNR and CDR2 is FQNEAQ (reference sequence). Losses at the gene ends were 5 bases for V and 4 bases for J; bases not matched to a gene: 13. CDR3 in amino acids: CASSLLRQGHSTEAFF. Written as DNA, the CDR3 is TGTGCCAGCAGCCTCTTGAGACAGGGCCACTCCACTGAAGCTTTCTTT.

The chain recombines TRBV6-6 with TRBJ1-2; D may be TRBD1 (5 bases). The CDR3 runs to 16 residues. Per germline, CDR1 MNHNY and CDR2 SVGAGI (reference sequence). V was trimmed by 2 bases and J by 8 bases, leaving 21 bases between them. CDR3 protein: CASSYHGDLIWRGYTF. Here the CDR3 DNA reads TGTGCCAGCAGTTACCATGGGGACTTGATTTGGAGGGGCTACACCTTC.

The chain is built from TRBV7-2 and TRBJ1-5; the match to TRBD1 covers 8 bases. Germline V gene lookup returns CDR1 SGHTA and CDR2 FQGNSA. V gave up 3 bases and J gave up 7 bases; unmatched junction bases: 8. The CDR3 is 15 amino acids. CDR3 protein: CASSFSGQGRQPQHF. In DNA, the CDR3 is TGTGCCAGCAGCTTTAGTGGACAGGGCAGGCAGCCCCAGCATTTT. The full variable domain, rest sourced from reference TRBV7-2 and TRBJ1-5, is GAGVSQSPSNKVTEKGKDVELRCDPISGHTALYWYRQSLGQGLEFLIYFQGNSAPDKSGLPSDRFSAERTGGSVSTLTIQRTQQEDSAVYLCASSFSGQGRQPQHFGDGTRLSIL.

The chain joins TRBV27 to TRBJ2-1; D not resolved. V was trimmed by 3 bases and J by 6 bases, leaving 21 bases between them. This CDR3 region has 17 residues. Germline loops: CDR1 MNHEY, CDR2 SMNVEV (reference sequence). CDR3 in DNA: TGTGCCAGCAGTTTCGGGCAGGATCCTCCAGGACCCAATGAGCAGTTCTTC. Its translation is CASSFGQDPPGPNEQFF.

The chain carries TRBV28 and TRBJ2-6; the D is unclear. The CDR3 has 18 residues. V was cut by 3 bases and J by 2 bases, with 17 bases left in between. The germline V gene encodes CDR1 MDHEN and CDR2 SYDVKM. This CDR3 is CASSLLSRHIAGANVLTF. For the CDR3, the DNA is TGTGCCAGCAGTTTGCTTAGTCGACATATTGCTGGGGCCAACGTCCTGACTTTC.

The rearrangement uses TRBV7-8 and TRBJ1-6, with D maybe TRBD1 (5 bases). Germline V lookup: CDR1 SGHVS, CDR2 FQNEAQ. The CDR3 loop spans 16 amino acids. Trimming took off 3 bases at V and 6 bases at J, with 15 bases between the two ends. CDR3 nucleotides: TGTGCCAGCAGCTTGGGCTTAATAGGGACTAATTCACCCCTCCACTTT. Its translation: CASSLGLIGTNSPLHF.

CDR3 region: CASSKVRGQRIGGTEAFF. CDR3 nucleotide sequence: TGTGCCAGTAGTAAAGTAAGGGGACAGCGAATAGGGGGCACTGAAGCTTTCTTT. The V and J genes are TRBV19 and TRBJ1-1; 7 nucleotides agree with TRBD1. The V gene end was trimmed by 4 bases and the J gene end by 4 bases; junction bases not matched to a gene: 18. The germline V gene encodes CDR1 LNHDA and CDR2 SQIVND (reference sequence). There are 18 residues in the CDR3.

The chain uses TRBV19 and TRBJ1-5; D unresolved. CDR1 is LNHDA and CDR2 is SQIVND in the germline V gene (reference sequence). This CDR3 spans 16 amino acids. V lost 3 bases and J 2 bases, leaving 14 bases between the germline ends. In DNA, the CDR3 is TGTGCCAGTAGTATTACCGGGGTAAAGGGCAATCAGCCCCAGCATTTT. Amino acids: CASSITGVKGNQPQHF.

This clone was seen a single time. Compared with germline, one end of the junction differs, possibly owing to a read error. The chain combines TRBV3-1 (or the pseudogene TRBV3-2) with TRBJ2-7; TRBD1 matches at 9 bases. This CDR3 has 16 amino acids. CDR1 is LGHDT, CDR2 YNNKEL, per germline (reference sequence). CDR3 DNA sequence: TGTGCCAGCAGTCAAGTCCTCGGGACAGGGTCGAAGGAGCAGTACTTC. Protein product: CASSQVLGTGSKEQYF.

The chain employs TRBV30 and TRBJ1-4; D is possibly TRBD1 (5 bases). Germline V gene data show CDR1 as GTSNPN and CDR2 as SVGIG (reference sequence). The V gene lost 0 bases and the J gene lost 7 bases, with 12 bases spanning the gap. This CDR3 is 14 amino acids long. CDR3 bases: TGTGCCTGGAGTGTACTAAGCGGGGGTGAAAAACTGTTTTTT. It is translated as CAWSVLSGGEKLFF.

The chain is built from TRBV6-5 and TRBJ2-7; no clear D gene. The V end was cut by 0 bases, the J end by 9 bases, with 12 bases between. Germline values: CDR1 MNHEY, CDR2 SVGAGI. The CDR3 is 13 residues long. For the CDR3, the DNA is TGTGCCAGCAGTTACTCCCCGGGCCGATGGCAGTACTTC. Its translation is CASSYSPGRWQYF.

The V gene is TRBV12-5, the J gene TRBJ1-1, with D perhaps TRBD1 (5 bases). This CDR3 is 15 amino acids long. CDR1 and CDR2 (germline): LGHNT, FRNRAP. V lost 1 base and J lost 0, with 9 bases in between. CDR3 coding DNA: TGTGCTAGTGGTTTGGGGGGCACCATGAACACTGAAGCTTTCTTT. It encodes CASGLGGTMNTEAFF. The full variable domain, with the rest looked up from reference TRBV12-5 and TRBJ1-1, is DARVTQTPRHKVTEMGQEVTMRCQPILGHNTVFWYRQTMMQGLELLAYFRNRAPLDDSGMPKDRFSAEMPDATLATLKIQPSEPRDSAVYFCASGLGGTMNTEAFFGQGTRLTVV.